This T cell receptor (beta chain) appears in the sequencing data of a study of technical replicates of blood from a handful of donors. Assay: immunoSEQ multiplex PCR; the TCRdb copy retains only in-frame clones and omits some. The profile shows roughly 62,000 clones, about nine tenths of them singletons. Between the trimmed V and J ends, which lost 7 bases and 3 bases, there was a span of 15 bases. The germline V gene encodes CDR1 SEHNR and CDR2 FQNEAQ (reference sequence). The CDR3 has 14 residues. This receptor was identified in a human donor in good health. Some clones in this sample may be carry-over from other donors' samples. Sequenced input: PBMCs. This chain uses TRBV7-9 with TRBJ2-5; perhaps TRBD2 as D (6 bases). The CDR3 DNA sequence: TGTGCCAGCAACGCGGGGACGGCGGAAGAGACCCAGTACTTC. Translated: CASNAGTAEETQYF.